These T cell receptor beta chains were read from a single sample in a study of CD8 T cells in Susac syndrome. TCRdb called the immunoSEQ multiplex PCR reads again in MiXCR, with one record for every CDR3 protein. The sample holds 170,000 or so distinct CDR3 sequences, roughly 95% seen once. Sequencing input: CD4+ T cells from PBMCs. Every receptor here comes from a human donor with Susac syndrome. The CDR3 runs from the conserved cysteine through the conserved F or W. A D gene is named only where the DNA matches it firmly. The size field is filled for only some rows; it gives once, few, many or a size class.

V: TRBV4-2; J: TRBJ2-5; D: -; size: once; CDR3: CASSQEASVQETQYF; DNA: TGTGCCAGCAGCCAAGAGGCGTCAGTTCAAGAGACCCAGTACTTC
V: TRBV4-2; J: TRBJ2-1; D: TRBD2; size: -; CDR3: CASSLRTSGEQFF; DNA: TGTGCCAGCAGCCTACGGACTAGCGGGGAGCAGTTCTTC
V: TRBV28; J: TRBJ2-1; D: -; size: once; CDR3: CASSSHWGGSYNEQFF; DNA: TGTGCCAGCAGTAGCCATTGGGGTGGCTCCTACAATGAGCAGTTCTTC
V: TRBV6-5; J: TRBJ1-1; D: -; size: -; CDR3: CASRKRRGGNTEAFF; DNA: TGTGCCAGCAGAAAAAGGCGCGGGGGTAACACTGAAGCTTTCTTT
V: TRBV7-9; J: TRBJ2-7; D: TRBD2; size: -; CDR3: CASSLDGGSYYEQYF; DNA: TGTGCCAGCAGCTTAGATGGCGGGAGTTATTACGAGCAGTACTTC
V: TRBV30; J: TRBJ2-7; D: TRBD1; size: once; CDR3: CALGQGAGEQYF; DNA: TGTGCTTTGGGGCAGGGGGCAGGGGAGCAGTACTTC
V: TRBV7-2; J: TRBJ2-5; D: TRBD1; size: -; CDR3: CASSLGGIQGPETQYF; DNA: TGTGCCAGCAGCTTAGGGGGGATACAGGGGCCAGAGACCCAGTACTTC
V: TRBV5-1; J: TRBJ1-2; D: -; size: -; CDR3: CASSLGGGHSGGYTF; DNA: TGCGCCAGCAGCTTGGGGGGTGGACATTCTGGTGGCTACACCTTC
V: TRBV5-1; J: TRBJ2-4; D: -; size: -; CDR3: CASSLDVRSIQYF; DNA: TGCGCCAGCAGCTTGGACGTGAGAAGCATTCAGTACTTC
V: TRBV7-9; J: TRBJ2-7; D: TRBD2; size: -; CDR3: CASSGQREGHNEQYF; DNA: TGTGCCAGCAGCGGGCAGCGGGAGGGCCACAACGAGCAGTACTTC
V: TRBV11-2; J: TRBJ2-7; D: -; size: once; CDR3: CASSSTSTYEQYF; DNA: TGTGCCAGCAGCTCGACTAGTACCTACGAGCAGTACTTC
V: TRBV20-1; J: TRBJ1-1; D: TRBD1; size: -; CDR3: CSAKAGTGSPEAFF; DNA: TGCAGTGCTAAAGCCGGGACAGGGTCTCCTGAAGCTTTCTTT
V: TRBV7-9; J: TRBJ2-3; D: TRBD2; size: -; CDR3: CASSSSGTSWLTDTQYF; DNA: TGTGCCAGCAGCTCGTCCGGGACTAGTTGGTTGACAGATACGCAGTATTTT
V: TRBV3-1; J: TRBJ2-1; D: TRBD2; size: -; CDR3: CASSPWTSGEEQFF; DNA: TGTGCCAGCAGCCCATGGACTAGCGGGGAGGAGCAGTTCTTC
V: TRBV30; J: TRBJ2-2; D: -; size: -; CDR3: CAWSVRGGGGELFF; DNA: TGTGCCTGGAGTGTAAGGGGAGGTGGCGGGGAGCTGTTTTTT
V: TRBV2; J: TRBJ1-2; D: TRBD1; size: -; CDR3: CASREQGPAAGYTF; DNA: TGTGCCAGCAGGGAACAGGGGCCTGCTGCCGGCTACACCTTC
V: TRBV6-5; J: TRBJ2-2; D: TRBD1; size: -; CDR3: CASSYWDRTGELFF; DNA: TGTGCCAGCAGTTACTGGGACAGAACCGGGGAGCTGTTTTTT
V: TRBV25-1; J: TRBJ1-5; D: -; size: -; CDR3: CASSEKGSNQPQHF; DNA: TGTGCCAGCAGTGAAAAAGGGAGCAATCAGCCCCAGCATTTT
V: TRBV28; J: TRBJ2-7; D: TRBD2; size: -; CDR3: CASSVAGGAYEQYF; DNA: TGTGCCAGCAGTGTAGCGGGAGGAGCCTACGAGCAGTACTTC
V: TRBV5-1; J: TRBJ2-2; D: TRBD2; size: -; CDR3: CASSLVSGLAATGELFF; DNA: TGCGCCAGCAGCTTGGTCTCCGGACTAGCGGCTACCGGGGAGCTGTTTTTT
V: TRBV2; J: TRBJ2-7; D: TRBD2; size: -; CDR3: CASSEFTSGGYEQYF; DNA: TGTGCCAGCAGTGAATTCACTAGCGGGGGCTACGAGCAGTACTTC
V: TRBV29-1; J: TRBJ2-3; D: TRBD2; size: once; CDR3: CSASSGASTDTQYF; DNA: TGCAGCGCCTCAAGCGGGGCCAGCACAGATACGCAGTATTTT
V: TRBV2; J: TRBJ1-1; D: -; size: -; CDR3: CASSPVPASRDTEAFF; DNA: TGTGCCAGCAGCCCCGTGCCGGCTTCGAGAGACACTGAAGCTTTCTTT
V: TRBV3-1; J: TRBJ2-1; D: TRBD2; size: -; CDR3: CASSRRGLARLMDEQFF; DNA: TGTGCCAGCAGCCGGCGGGGACTAGCGAGGTTAATGGATGAGCAGTTCTTC
V: TRBV18; J: TRBJ2-7; D: -; size: -; CDR3: CASSPQEVSSYEQYF; DNA: TGTGCCAGCTCACCACAGGAAGTTAGCTCCTACGAGCAGTACTTC
V: TRBV30; J: TRBJ2-2; D: TRBD2; size: -; CDR3: CAWSWGGTGELFF; DNA: TGTGCCTGGAGCTGGGGGGGCACCGGGGAGCTGTTTTTT
V: TRBV7-9; J: TRBJ1-1; D: -; size: -; CDR3: CASIRGLGTEAFF; DNA: TGTGCCAGCATACGTGGGTTGGGGACTGAAGCTTTCTTT
V: TRBV28; J: TRBJ2-3; D: -; size: -; CDR3: CASMVTGSTDTQYF; DNA: TGTGCCAGCATGGTCACCGGGTCGACAGATACGCAGTATTTT
V: TRBV3-1; J: TRBJ2-2; D: -; size: -; CDR3: CASSQEGQAFPPGELFF; DNA: TGTGCCAGCAGCCAAGAGGGCCAGGCGTTCCCCCCCGGGGAGCTGTTTTTT
V: TRBV4-2; J: TRBJ2-4; D: TRBD2; size: -; CDR3: CASSQTPTSGGWDIQYF; DNA: TGTGCCAGCAGCCAAACCCCGACTAGCGGGGGGTGGGACATTCAGTACTTC
V: TRBV9; J: TRBJ2-4; D: -; size: -; CDR3: CASSVGPRDIQYF; DNA: TGTGCCAGCAGCGTGGGGCCCCGAGACATTCAGTACTTC
V: TRBV29-1; J: TRBJ2-1; D: TRBD2; size: -; CDR3: CSGGTSGFSYNEQFF; DNA: TGCAGCGGGGGGACTAGCGGTTTCTCCTACAATGAGCAGTTCTTC
V: TRBV5-1; J: TRBJ1-3; D: -; size: -; CDR3: CASSSLSGGNTIYF; DNA: TGCGCCAGCAGCTCGCTTAGTGGAGGAAACACCATATATTTT
V: TRBV25-1; J: TRBJ2-2; D: -; size: -; CDR3: CASSEFTGELFF; DNA: TGTGCCAGCAGTGAATTCACCGGGGAGCTGTTTTTT
V: TRBV4-3; J: TRBJ1-2; D: -; size: -; CDR3: CASSQDHSGYTF; DNA: TGCGCCAGCAGCCAAGATCATTCTGGCTACACCTTC
V: TRBV20-1; J: TRBJ2-3; D: -; size: -; CDR3: CSAREPLRGDTQYF; DNA: TGCAGTGCTAGAGAGCCCCTACGTGGTGATACGCAGTATTTT
V: TRBV28; J: TRBJ2-5; D: -; size: -; CDR3: CASSFDRETQYF; DNA: TGTGCCAGCAGTTTCGACAGGGAGACCCAGTACTTC
V: TRBV24-1; J: TRBJ2-1; D: TRBD2; size: -; CDR3: CATSAMSGGSGGPNEQFF; DNA: TGTGCCACCAGTGCGATGTCCGGTGGTAGCGGGGGCCCCAATGAGCAGTTCTTC
V: TRBV5-6; J: TRBJ2-5; D: TRBD1; size: -; CDR3: CASSLGDRFEETQYF; DNA: TGTGCCAGCAGCTTGGGGGACAGGTTTGAAGAGACCCAGTACTTC
V: TRBV20-1; J: TRBJ1-5; D: -; size: -; CDR3: CSARDGSDSITQPQHF; DNA: TGCAGTGCTAGAGATGGCTCGGACAGTATTACTCAGCCCCAGCATTTT
V: TRBV14; J: TRBJ2-1; D: -; size: -; CDR3: CASSQEYIYEQFF; DNA: TGTGCCAGCAGCCAAGAATACATCTATGAGCAGTTCTTC
V: TRBV3-1; J: TRBJ2-1; D: -; size: -; CDR3: CASSRLLGNEQFF; DNA: TGTGCCAGCAGCCGCCTTTTGGGCAATGAGCAGTTCTTC
V: TRBV4-2; J: TRBJ1-5; D: -; size: -; CDR3: CASSQDMGSSRQPQHF; DNA: TGTGCCAGCAGCCAAGATATGGGGAGTTCGCGTCAGCCCCAGCATTTT
V: TRBV30; J: TRBJ2-2; D: -; size: -; CDR3: CAWSLRVTGELFF; DNA: TGTGCCTGGAGTTTGAGAGTCACCGGGGAGCTGTTTTTT
V: TRBV20-1; J: TRBJ1-2; D: -; size: -; CDR3: CSARDLRIVGYGYTF; DNA: TGCAGTGCTAGAGATTTACGGATCGTAGGGTATGGCTACACCTTC
V: TRBV15; J: TRBJ1-4; D: -; size: -; CDR3: CATSRDQGLGEKLFF; DNA: TGTGCCACCAGCAGAGATCAGGGGCTCGGTGAAAAACTGTTTTTT
V: TRBV30; J: TRBJ1-1; D: -; size: -; CDR3: CAWSVMGDIHDTEAFF; DNA: TGTGCCTGGAGTGTAATGGGGGACATACATGACACTGAAGCTTTCTTT
V: TRBV25-1; J: TRBJ2-7; D: TRBD1; size: -; CDR3: CASSPGQGSYEQYF; DNA: TGTGCCAGCAGTCCGGGACAGGGATCTTACGAGCAGTACTTC
V: TRBV6-5; J: TRBJ2-1; D: -; size: once; CDR3: CASSYYSSKVGGNEQFF; DNA: TGTGCCAGCAGTTACTACTCTTCTAAGGTGGGGGGCAATGAGCAGTTCTTC
V: TRBV30; J: TRBJ2-7; D: TRBD2; size: -; CDR3: CAWSVLGLAASYEQYF; DNA: TGTGCCTGGAGTGTCCTCGGACTAGCGGCCTCCTACGAGCAGTACTTC
V: TRBV9; J: TRBJ2-4; D: -; size: -; CDR3: CASSRGLGNIQYF; DNA: TGTGCCAGCAGTAGGGGCCTTGGAAACATTCAGTACTTC
V: TRBV5-1; J: TRBJ2-3; D: TRBD2; size: -; CDR3: CASSSGLAGEVPDTQYF; DNA: TGCGCCAGCAGCTCGGGACTAGCGGGAGAGGTCCCAGATACGCAGTATTTT
V: TRBV7-2; J: TRBJ1-1; D: -; size: -; CDR3: CASSQTPEREAFF; DNA: TGTGCCAGCAGCCAGACACCGGAGAGGGAAGCTTTCTTT
V: TRBV20-1; J: TRBJ2-3; D: TRBD1; size: -; CDR3: CSAFDRGWADTQYF; DNA: TGCAGTGCTTTCGACAGGGGGTGGGCAGATACGCAGTATTTT
V: TRBV29-1; J: TRBJ2-1; D: -; size: few; CDR3: CSARGGPSSYNEQFF; DNA: TGCAGCGCCCGGGGCGGCCCGAGCTCCTACAATGAGCAGTTCTTC